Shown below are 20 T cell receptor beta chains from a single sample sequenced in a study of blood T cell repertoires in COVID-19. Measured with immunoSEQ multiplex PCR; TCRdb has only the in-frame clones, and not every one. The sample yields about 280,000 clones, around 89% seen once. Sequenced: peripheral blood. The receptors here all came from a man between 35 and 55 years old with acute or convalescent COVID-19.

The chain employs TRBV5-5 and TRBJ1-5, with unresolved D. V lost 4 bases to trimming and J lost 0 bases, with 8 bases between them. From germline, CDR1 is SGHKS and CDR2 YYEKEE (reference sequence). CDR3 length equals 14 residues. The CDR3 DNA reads TGTGCCAGCAGCGTGAGGTTTAGCAATCAGCCCCAGCATTTT. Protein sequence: CASSVRFSNQPQHF.

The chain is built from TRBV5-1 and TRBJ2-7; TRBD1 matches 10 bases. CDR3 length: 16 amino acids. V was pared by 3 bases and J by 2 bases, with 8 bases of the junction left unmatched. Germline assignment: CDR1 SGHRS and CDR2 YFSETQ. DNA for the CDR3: TGCGCCAGCAGCTCCGGGACAGGGGCCCTGACCTACGAGCAGTACTTC. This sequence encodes CASSSGTGALTYEQYF. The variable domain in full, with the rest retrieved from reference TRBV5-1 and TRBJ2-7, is KAGVTQTPRYLIKTRGQQVTLSCSPISGHRSVSWYQQTPGQGLQFLFEYFSETQRNKGNFPGRFSGRQFSNSRSEMNVSTLELGDSALYLCASSSGTGALTYEQYFGPGTRLTVT.

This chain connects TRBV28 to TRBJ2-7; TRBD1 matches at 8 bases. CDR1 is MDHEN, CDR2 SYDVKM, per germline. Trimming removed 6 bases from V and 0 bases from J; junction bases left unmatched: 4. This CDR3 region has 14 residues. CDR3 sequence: CASSTGQGSYEQYF. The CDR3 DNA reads TGTGCCAGCAGCACCGGACAGGGCTCCTACGAGCAGTACTTC.

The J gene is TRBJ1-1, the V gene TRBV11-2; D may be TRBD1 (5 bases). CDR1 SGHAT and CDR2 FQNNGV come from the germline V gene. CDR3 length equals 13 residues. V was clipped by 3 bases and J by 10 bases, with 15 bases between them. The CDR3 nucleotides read TGTGCCAGCAGCTTTCGTCAGGGTATTAGAGCTTTCTTT. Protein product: CASSFRQGIRAFF.

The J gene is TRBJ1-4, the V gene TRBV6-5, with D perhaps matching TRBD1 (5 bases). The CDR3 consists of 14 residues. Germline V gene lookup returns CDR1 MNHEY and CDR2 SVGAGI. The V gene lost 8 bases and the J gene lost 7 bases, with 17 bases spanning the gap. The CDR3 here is CASRQGLRSEKLFF. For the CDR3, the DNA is TGTGCCAGCCGTCAGGGATTGAGGAGTGAAAAACTGTTTTTT.

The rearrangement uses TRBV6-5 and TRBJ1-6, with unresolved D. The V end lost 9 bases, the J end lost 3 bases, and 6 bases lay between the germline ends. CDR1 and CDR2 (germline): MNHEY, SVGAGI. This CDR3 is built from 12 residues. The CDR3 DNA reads TGTGCCAGTCGGGACTATAATTCACCCCTCCACTTT. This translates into CASRDYNSPLHF.

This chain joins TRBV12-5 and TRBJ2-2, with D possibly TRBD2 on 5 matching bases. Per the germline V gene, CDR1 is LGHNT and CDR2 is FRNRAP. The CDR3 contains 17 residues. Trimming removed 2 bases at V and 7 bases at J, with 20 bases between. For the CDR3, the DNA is TGTGCTAGTGGTTTGCCACCGGGGAGACCGTTGGGCGGGGAGCTGTTTTTT. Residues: CASGLPPGRPLGGELFF.

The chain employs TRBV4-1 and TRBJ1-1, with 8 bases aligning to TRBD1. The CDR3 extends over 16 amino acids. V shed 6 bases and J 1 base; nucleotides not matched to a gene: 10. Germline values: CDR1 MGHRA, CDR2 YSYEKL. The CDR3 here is CASRAGGKEANTEAFF. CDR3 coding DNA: TGCGCCAGCAGGGCAGGGGGCAAGGAGGCGAACACTGAAGCTTTCTTT.

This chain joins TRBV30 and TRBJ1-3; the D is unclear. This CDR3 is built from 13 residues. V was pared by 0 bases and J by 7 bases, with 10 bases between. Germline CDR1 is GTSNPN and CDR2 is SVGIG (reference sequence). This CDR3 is CAWSVGQRNTIYF. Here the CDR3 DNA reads TGTGCCTGGAGTGTAGGCCAGCGGAACACCATATATTTT.

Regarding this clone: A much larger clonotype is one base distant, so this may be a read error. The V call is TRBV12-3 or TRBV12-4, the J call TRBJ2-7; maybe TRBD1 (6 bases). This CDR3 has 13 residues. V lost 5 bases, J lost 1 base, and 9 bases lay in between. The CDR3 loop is CASSVTGSYEQYF. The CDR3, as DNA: TGTGCCAGCAGTGTAACAGGGTCCTACGAGCAGTACTTC.

For the CDR3, the DNA is TGTGCCAGCAGCTTCACAGGGGATTCACCCCTCCACTTT. Its protein is CASSFTGDSPLHF. This chain links TRBV11-1 with TRBJ1-6, with TRBD1 matching 7 bases. CDR1 and CDR2 from the germline V gene are SGHAT and FQDESV (reference sequence). The V and J ends lost 3 bases and 8 bases, in that order; junction bases with no gene match: 1. The CDR3 length is 13 residues.

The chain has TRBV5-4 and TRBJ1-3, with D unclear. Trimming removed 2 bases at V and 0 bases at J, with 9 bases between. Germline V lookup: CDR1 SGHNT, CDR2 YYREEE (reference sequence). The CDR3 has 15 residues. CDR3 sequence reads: CASSFGPISGNTIYF. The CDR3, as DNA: TGTGCCAGCAGCTTTGGTCCTATCTCTGGAAACACCATATATTTT.

The CDR3 DNA reads as TGTGCCAGTAAAGCCGGGGCCAACGTCCTGACTTTC. It codes for CASKAGANVLTF. The chain combines TRBV19 with TRBJ2-6; the D is unclear. This CDR3 has 12 residues. From germline, CDR1 is LNHDA and CDR2 SQIVND (reference sequence). Trimming cost V 7 bases and J 4 bases, with 5 bases left between them.

CDR3 DNA sequence: TGTGCCACCAGTGATTCAGTGGCTGTGGCCTACAATGAGCAGTTCTTC. This gives the protein CATSDSVAVAYNEQFF. The chain combines TRBV24-1 with TRBJ2-1, with D unresolved. V lost 2 bases and J lost 2, with 12 bases in between. The CDR3 totals 16 residues. The germline gives CDR1 KGHDR, CDR2 SFDVKD.

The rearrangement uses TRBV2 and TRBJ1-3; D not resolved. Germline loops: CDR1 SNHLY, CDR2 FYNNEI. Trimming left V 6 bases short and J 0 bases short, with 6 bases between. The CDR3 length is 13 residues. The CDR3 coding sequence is TGTGCCAGCAGGGAGGACTCTGGAAACACCATATATTTT. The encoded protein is CASREDSGNTIYF.

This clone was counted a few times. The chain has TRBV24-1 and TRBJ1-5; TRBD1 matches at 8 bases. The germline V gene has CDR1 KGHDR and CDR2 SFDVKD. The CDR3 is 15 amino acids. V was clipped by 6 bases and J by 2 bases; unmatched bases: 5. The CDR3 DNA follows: TGTGCCACCAGTCCGACAGGGGAAGGCAATCAGCCCCAGCATTTT. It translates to CATSPTGEGNQPQHF.

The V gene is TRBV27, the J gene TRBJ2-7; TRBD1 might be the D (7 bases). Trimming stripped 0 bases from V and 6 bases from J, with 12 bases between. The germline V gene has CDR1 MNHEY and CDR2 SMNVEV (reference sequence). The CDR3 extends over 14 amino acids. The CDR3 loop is CASSLSEGAGEQYF. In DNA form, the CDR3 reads TGTGCCAGCAGTTTATCGGAGGGGGCGGGCGAGCAGTACTTC.

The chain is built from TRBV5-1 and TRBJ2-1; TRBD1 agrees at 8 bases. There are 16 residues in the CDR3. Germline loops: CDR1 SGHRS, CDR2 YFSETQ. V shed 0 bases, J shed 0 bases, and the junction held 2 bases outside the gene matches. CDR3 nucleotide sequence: TGCGCCAGCAGCTTGGGGACAGGGAGCTCCTACAATGAGCAGTTCTTC. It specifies CASSLGTGSSYNEQFF.

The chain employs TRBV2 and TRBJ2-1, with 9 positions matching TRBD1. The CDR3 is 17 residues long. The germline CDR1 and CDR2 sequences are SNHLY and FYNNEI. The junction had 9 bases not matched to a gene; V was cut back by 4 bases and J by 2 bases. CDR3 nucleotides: TGTGCCAGCAGTGGGACCCCCAGGGACAGGGCCTACAATGAGCAGTTCTTC. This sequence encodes CASSGTPRDRAYNEQFF.

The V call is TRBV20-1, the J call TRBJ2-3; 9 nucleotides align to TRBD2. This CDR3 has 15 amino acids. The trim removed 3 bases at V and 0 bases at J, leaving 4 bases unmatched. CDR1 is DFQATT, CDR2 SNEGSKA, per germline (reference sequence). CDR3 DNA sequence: TGCAGTGCTAGTAGGCGGGGGGGGAGCACAGATACGCAGTATTTT. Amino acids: CSASRRGGSTDTQYF.